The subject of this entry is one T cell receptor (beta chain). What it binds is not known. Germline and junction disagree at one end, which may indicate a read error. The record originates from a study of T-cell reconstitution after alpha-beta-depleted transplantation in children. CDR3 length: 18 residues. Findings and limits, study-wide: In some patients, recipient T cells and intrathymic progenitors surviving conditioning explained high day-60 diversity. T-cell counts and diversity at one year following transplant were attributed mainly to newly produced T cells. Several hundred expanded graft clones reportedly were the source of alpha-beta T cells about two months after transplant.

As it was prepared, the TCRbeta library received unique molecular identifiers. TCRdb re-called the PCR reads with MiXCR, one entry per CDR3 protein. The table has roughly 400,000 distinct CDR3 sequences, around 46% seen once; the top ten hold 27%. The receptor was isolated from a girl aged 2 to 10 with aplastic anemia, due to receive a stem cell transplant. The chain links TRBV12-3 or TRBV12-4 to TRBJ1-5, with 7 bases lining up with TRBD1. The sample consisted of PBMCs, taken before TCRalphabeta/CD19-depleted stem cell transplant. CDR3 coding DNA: TGTGGCAGCAGTCTCCCGACAGGGTCCGCGGGGTCAGTTCAGCCCCAGCATTTT. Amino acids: CGSSLPTGSAGSVQPQHF.